The entry below gives a single T cell receptor (beta chain) sequence along with its context. Its cognate antigen is unknown. Both 60 Vbeta primers and 13 Jbeta primers went into the PCR. Sequencing used immunoSEQ multiplex PCR; TCRdb keeps in-frame clones, though not all of them. The sample lists over 150,000 clones, roughly 80% occurring once. These data belong to a study of cytomegalovirus exposure and HLA in healthy donors. Study results and caveats: Later examination showed HLA-associated TCR beta chains had greater clonal expansion than equally common others.

Trimming left V 4 bases short and J 4 bases short, with 24 bases between. The CDR3 spans 18 residues. In germline, CDR1 is SGHRS, CDR2 YFSETQ. This chain links TRBV5-1 with TRBJ2-1, with D tentatively TRBD2 (6 bases). This receptor was identified in a male donor in good health and CMV-seronegative. Sample: PBMCs. CDR3 protein: CASSLGRGMGTVYNEQFF. The CDR3 DNA reads as TGCGCCAGCAGCCTGGGCCGTGGTATGGGGACTGTTTACAATGAGCAGTTCTTC.